These 20 T cell receptor beta chains were all obtained from the same sample, sequenced in a study. TCRdb passed the 5' RACE reads through MiXCR, listing each CDR3 protein once. The repertoire consists of about 3,000 distinct CDR3 sequences, with around 6.5% occurring once and the leading ten covering 5.5% to 7.5%. Input material: total memory T cells from blood PBMCs. Subset here: transitional memory CD4+ T cells. The source of these receptors is a female donor with HIV.

By frequency in the sample, this clonotype is medium-sized. The genes are TRBV7-2 and TRBJ1-1; D unresolved. The CDR3 runs 14 residues. Trimming shortened V by 0 bases and J by 5 bases, and 10 bases separated the two germline ends. Germline V lookup: CDR1 SGHTA, CDR2 FQGNSA. CDR3 residues: CASSLAHASTEAFF. The CDR3 DNA is TGTGCCAGCAGCTTAGCGCACGCGTCGACTGAAGCTTTCTTT.

V and J are TRBV10-3 and TRBJ1-2; TRBD1 is a possible D gene (5 bases). Trimming removed 3 bases from V and 2 bases from J, with 7 bases in between. The CDR3 extends over 13 amino acids. CDR1 is ENHRY and CDR2 is SYGVKD in the germline V gene. This CDR3 is CAISERGNYGYTF. The CDR3 DNA reads as TGTGCCATCAGTGAAAGGGGAAACTATGGCTACACCTTC.

To note about this clonotype: A much larger clone differs from this one at a single base, so this may be a read error. The chain combines TRBV6-5 with TRBJ2-3, with TRBD1 as a possible D gene (5 bases). The V end lost 1 base, the J end lost 2 bases, and 13 bases lay between the germline ends. CDR3 length: 16 residues. The germline CDR1 and CDR2 sequences are MNHEY and SVGAGI. Here the CDR3 reads CASSYWGGADTDTQYF. In DNA, the CDR3 is TGTGCCAGCAGTTACTGGGGTGGGGCGGACACAGATACGCAGTATTTT.

The chain uses TRBV29-1 and TRBJ1-1; D is perhaps TRBD1 (6 bases). Per the germline V gene, CDR1 is SQVTM and CDR2 is ANQGSEA. The CDR3 is made up of 15 amino acids. V was trimmed by 8 bases and J by 1 base, leaving 20 bases between them. The CDR3 region has the DNA TGCAGCACTGGGAAGGGGGGAAGGGGGAACACTGAAGCTTTCTTT. It codes for CSTGKGGRGNTEAFF.

About this clonotype: A junction end diverges from the germline sequence, so it may reflect a read error. The chain uses TRBV29-1 and TRBJ1-5; D perhaps matches TRBD1 (5 bases). Germline V gene data show CDR1 as SQVTM and CDR2 as ANQGSEA. The CDR3 length is 13 residues. CDR3 amino acids: CRVDIGGGQPQHF. DNA for the CDR3: TGCAGAGTTGATATTGGGGGTGGGCAGCCCCAGCATTTT.

This clonotype turned up a few times. This chain links TRBV28 with TRBJ1-6, with D perhaps TRBD1 (5 bases). Trimming pared 3 bases from V and 7 bases from J, leaving 10 bases between. Per the germline V gene, CDR1 is MDHEN and CDR2 is SYDVKM. The CDR3 contains 14 residues. CDR3 coding DNA: TGTGCCAGCAGTTTCATAGGGGACAATTCACCCCTCCACTTT. This translates into CASSFIGDNSPLHF.

On this clonotype: This may be a read error, as it is one base from a much larger clone. This sequence joins TRBV29-1 and TRBJ2-1; 12 positions match TRBD1. Germline-derived CDR1 and CDR2 are SQVTM and ANQGSEA. Unmatched junction bases numbered 9, after V lost 7 bases and J lost 5 bases. There are 15 residues in the CDR3. The CDR3 bases are TGCAGCGGGGCTTTAGGGACAGGGGGCCACAATGAGCAGTTCTTC. This gives the protein CSGALGTGGHNEQFF.

This clonotype turned up a few times. J is TRBJ1-2 and V is TRBV12-3 or TRBV12-4; D uncertain. Trimming pared 3 bases from V and 7 bases from J, leaving 9 bases between. CDR3 length equals 12 residues. DNA for the CDR3: TGTGCCAGCAGTTTGGACGGCGTTGGCTACACCTTC. Residues: CASSLDGVGYTF.

The J gene is TRBJ1-2, the V gene TRBV5-1; D unclear. Looked up from germline, CDR1 is SGHRS and CDR2 is YFSETQ. Trimming stripped 5 bases from V and 4 bases from J, with 18 bases between. This CDR3 spans 15 amino acids. The CDR3 loop reads CASSQTRRGGYGYTF. DNA for the CDR3: TGCGCCAGCAGTCAGACCCGACGGGGAGGCTATGGCTACACCTTC.

Relative to its sample, this clonotype is medium-sized. The chain has TRBV15 and TRBJ2-7, with no clear D. The CDR3 length is 14 residues. Germline assignment: CDR1 LNHNV and CDR2 YYDKDF (reference sequence). Trimming stripped 0 bases from V and 3 bases from J, with 9 bases between. Here the CDR3 reads CATSRDLGYYEQYV. CDR3 DNA sequence: TGTGCCACCAGCAGAGATCTGGGATACTACGAGCAGTACGTC.

This clonotype is medium-sized (0.01 to 0.1%) in the sample. The genes are TRBV12-5 and TRBJ2-5; D ambiguous. V was trimmed by 6 bases and J by 5 bases, leaving 7 bases between them. Germline values: CDR1 LGHNT, CDR2 FRNRAP. This CDR3 has 11 residues. The CDR3 nucleotides read TGTGCTAGTGGCCTTGGGGAGACCCAGTACTTC. Translating gives CASGLGETQYF.

By sample share, this clonotype is medium-sized. The chain has TRBV5-1 and TRBJ2-5; no firm D call. The V and J ends lost 0 bases and 2 bases respectively, with 8 bases between them. CDR3 length equals 14 residues. Per the germline V gene, CDR1 is SGHRS and CDR2 is YFSETQ. DNA of the CDR3: TGCGCCAGCAGCTTGGGCAGTAAACAAGAGACCCAGTACTTC. The encoded protein is CASSLGSKQETQYF.

This clonotype is medium-sized within its sample. The chain carries TRBV6-5 and TRBJ1-6; tentative D call: TRBD1 (5 bases). The CDR3 totals 20 residues. CDR1 and CDR2 (germline): MNHEY, SVGAGI. Trimming took 1 base from V and 2 from J, leaving 21 bases between them. The CDR3 nucleotides are TGTGCCAGCAGTTACTTACCACCCGACAGCCCTTCCACCTATAATTCACCCCTCCACTTT. Its protein is CASSYLPPDSPSTYNSPLHF.

This clonotype has only a few counts. The rearrangement links TRBV10-3 to TRBJ1-2; tentative D call: TRBD1 (6 bases). The CDR3 length is 14 residues. V gave up 0 bases and J gave up 10 bases, with 15 bases separating them. In germline, CDR1 is ENHRY, CDR2 SYGVKD. The CDR3 spells CAISESMGAGAYTF. In DNA, the CDR3 is TGTGCCATCAGTGAGTCTATGGGGGCAGGGGCCTACACCTTC.

This clonotype is categorized as medium-sized. The V and J genes are TRBV6-1 and TRBJ1-3; no firm D call. CDR1 and CDR2 (germline): MNHNS, SASEGT. Between the trimmed V and J ends, which lost 8 bases and 0 bases, there was a span of 11 bases. This CDR3 comprises 14 residues. CDR3 bases: TGTGCCAGCCGCGTCGGCACCTCTGGAAACACCATATATTTT. Translated, it gives CASRVGTSGNTIYF.

This clonotype was seen only a few times. The DNA for the CDR3 is TGTGCCAGCAGCCTCCCGGGTCCAGATACGCAGTATTTT. It yields the protein CASSLPGPDTQYF. The chain recombines TRBV14 with TRBJ2-3; no definite D call. Germline CDR1 reads SGHDN; CDR2 reads FVKESK. This CDR3 comprises 13 residues. V was cut by 4 bases and J by 4 bases, with 9 bases left in between.

This clonotype turned up a few times. As DNA, the CDR3 is TGTGCCACCAGCAGGCCCCGCAGCAAGAACACTGAAGCTTTCTTT. Encoded protein: CATSRPRSKNTEAFF. The rearrangement uses TRBV15 and TRBJ1-1; D is unclear. V was clipped by 3 bases and J by 1 base, with 12 bases between them. CDR3 length equals 15 residues. The V gene's germline CDR1 is LNHNV and CDR2 YYDKDF (reference sequence).

This clonotype is termed medium-sized. The chain has TRBV12-3 or TRBV12-4 and TRBJ1-2; 7 nucleotides match TRBD1. The V gene end was trimmed by 5 bases and the J gene end by 8 bases; junction bases not matched to a gene: 8. The CDR3 consists of 13 residues. DNA of the CDR3: TGTGCCAGCAGTCTAAGGACAGGAGGAGGCTACACCTTC. This translates into CASSLRTGGGYTF.

This chain joins TRBV14 and TRBJ1-1, with D maybe TRBD1 (5 bases). V was pared by 1 base and J by 4 bases, with 19 bases between. Germline loops: CDR1 SGHDN, CDR2 FVKESK. This CDR3 spans 17 amino acids. The CDR3 region is CASSQAEMGVRSTEAFF. The CDR3 bases are TGTGCCAGCAGCCAAGCCGAGATGGGGGTGCGGAGCACTGAAGCTTTCTTT.

This clonotype was found a few times. The V and J genes are TRBV2 and TRBJ1-2, with a weak D call TRBD1 (6 bases). V was trimmed by 7 bases and J by 3 bases, leaving 12 bases between them. CDR1 and CDR2 from the germline V gene are SNHLY and FYNNEI. The CDR3 has 13 amino acids. This CDR3 reads CASNQGRDYGYTF. The CDR3 coding sequence is TGTGCCAGCAATCAGGGGCGGGACTATGGCTACACCTTC.